The 4 T cell receptor beta chains in this list originate from one sample, sequenced in a study of blood T cells in healthy people across ages. With a J-beta primer mix and a sample-barcoded 5' primer, a second PCR ran about 6 to 11 cycles. TCRdb re-derived calls from the 5' RACE reads in MiXCR, one entry per CDR3 protein. The sample consists of 1.5 million to 2 million distinct CDR3 sequences, under 30% of them appearing once. Sample: blood. The receptors derive from a woman between 25 and 40 years old in good health.

Notes on this clonotype: Sequence at one end of the junction differs from germline and may be a read error. V usage is TRBV5-1 and J usage is TRBJ2-7; 7 bases map to TRBD2. Germline CDR1 is SGHRS and CDR2 is YFSETQ. This CDR3 is built from 14 residues. CDR3 in amino acids: CTSSWGTTNYEQYF. In DNA, the CDR3 is TGCACCAGCAGCTGGGGGACTACGAACTACGAGCAGTACTTC.

The V call is TRBV4-1, the J call TRBJ1-2, with 9 bases that match TRBD1. Germline V gene data show CDR1 as MGHRA and CDR2 as YSYEKL. V was pared by 1 base and J by 4 bases, with 13 bases of the junction left unmatched. This CDR3 has 18 amino acids. CDR3 sequence reads: CASSQVIRTGDVGYGYTF. CDR3 sequence (DNA): TGCGCCAGCAGCCAAGTCATTAGGACAGGGGACGTCGGCTATGGCTACACCTTC.

A remark on this clonotype: Being one base from a much bigger clone, this may be a read error. The gene calls are TRBV20-1 and TRBJ2-6; possible D gene TRBD1, 5 bases. From germline, CDR1 is DFQATT and CDR2 SNEGSKA (reference sequence). The CDR3 is 16 amino acids. The CDR3 loop reads CSARGTHSSGANVPTF. The CDR3 DNA sequence: TGCAGTGCTAGAGGGACACACTCCTCTGGGGCCAACGTCCCGACTTTC.

The chain links TRBV7-9 to TRBJ2-3, with TRBD2 as a possible D gene (5 bases). V lost 5 bases and J 4 bases, leaving 16 bases between the germline ends. This CDR3 is 15 amino acids long. Germline values: CDR1 SEHNR, CDR2 FQNEAQ (reference sequence). The CDR3 DNA sequence: TGTGCCAGCAGCCCGTGGAGGCCCGGAGCAGATACGCAGTATTTT. This sequence encodes CASSPWRPGADTQYF.